This T cell receptor beta chain was identified in a study of shared clonotypes between healthy human individuals. Study observations and caveats: Clonotypes shared by all four sorted-subset donors had higher generation probabilities than non-shared clonotypes. Clonotype sharing among donors was expected to depend on sequencing depth.

Turning to this clone: Its antigen is as yet unknown.

The repertoire was sequenced with immunoSEQ multiplex PCR; TCRdb's copy has only in-frame clones and lacks some. This sample has about 2 million clones, with 95% found just once. CDR1 is SGHRS and CDR2 is YFSETQ in the germline V gene. The CDR3 runs to 13 residues. Trimming removed 1 base from V and 8 bases from J, with 12 bases in between. V and J are TRBV5-1 and TRBJ1-2; tentative D call: TRBD1 (5 bases). The specimen was naive CD4+ T cells sorted from blood. Sample subset: CD45RA+ positively selected. The receptor was derived from a man between 18 and 29 years old in good health. CDR3 amino acids: CASSLRGAEGYTF. CDR3 bases: TGCGCCAGCAGCTTGAGGGGCGCGGAGGGCTACACCTTC.